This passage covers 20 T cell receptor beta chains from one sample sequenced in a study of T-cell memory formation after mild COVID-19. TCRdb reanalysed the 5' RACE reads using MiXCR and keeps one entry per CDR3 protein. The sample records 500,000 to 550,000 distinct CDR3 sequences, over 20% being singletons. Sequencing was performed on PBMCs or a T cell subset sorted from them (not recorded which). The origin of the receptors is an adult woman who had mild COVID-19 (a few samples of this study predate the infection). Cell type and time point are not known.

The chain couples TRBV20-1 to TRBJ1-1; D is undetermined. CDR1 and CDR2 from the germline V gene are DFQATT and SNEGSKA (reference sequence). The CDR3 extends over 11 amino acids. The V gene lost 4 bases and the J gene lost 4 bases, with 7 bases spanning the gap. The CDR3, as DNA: TGCAGTGCTACCAGATCCACTGAAGCTTTCTTT. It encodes CSATRSTEAFF.

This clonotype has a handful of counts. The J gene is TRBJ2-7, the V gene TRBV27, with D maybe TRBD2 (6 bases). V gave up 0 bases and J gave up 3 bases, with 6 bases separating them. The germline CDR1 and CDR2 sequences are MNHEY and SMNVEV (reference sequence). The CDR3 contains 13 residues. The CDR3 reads CASSLSEGYEQYF. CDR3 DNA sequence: TGTGCCAGCAGTTTATCGGAGGGCTACGAGCAGTACTTC.

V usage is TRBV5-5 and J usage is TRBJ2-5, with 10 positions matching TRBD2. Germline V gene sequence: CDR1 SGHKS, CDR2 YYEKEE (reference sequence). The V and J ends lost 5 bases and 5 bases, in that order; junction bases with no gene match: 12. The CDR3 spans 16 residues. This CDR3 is CASRVQLAGVTETQYF. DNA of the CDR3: TGTGCCAGCAGGGTTCAGCTAGCGGGAGTTACTGAGACCCAGTACTTC.

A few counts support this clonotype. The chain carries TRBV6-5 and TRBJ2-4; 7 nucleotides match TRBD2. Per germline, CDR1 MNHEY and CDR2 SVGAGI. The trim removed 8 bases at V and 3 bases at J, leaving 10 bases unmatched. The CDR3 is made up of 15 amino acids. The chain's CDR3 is CASRGEGLVKNIQYF. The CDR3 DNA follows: TGTGCCAGCCGAGGGGAGGGGTTGGTCAAAAACATTCAGTACTTC.

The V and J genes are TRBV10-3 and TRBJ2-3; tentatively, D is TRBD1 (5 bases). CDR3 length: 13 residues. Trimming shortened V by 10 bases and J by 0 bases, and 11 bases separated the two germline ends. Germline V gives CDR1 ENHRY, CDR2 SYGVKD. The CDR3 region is CATRQSSTDTQYF. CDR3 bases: TGTGCCACCAGACAGTCTAGCACAGATACGCAGTATTTT.

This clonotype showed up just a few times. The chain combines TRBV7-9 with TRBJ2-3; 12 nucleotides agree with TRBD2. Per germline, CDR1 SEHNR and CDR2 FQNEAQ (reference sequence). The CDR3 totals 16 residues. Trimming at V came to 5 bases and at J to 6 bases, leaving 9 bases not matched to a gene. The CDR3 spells CASSTTSGRSTDTQYF. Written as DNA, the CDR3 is TGTGCCAGCAGCACGACTAGCGGGAGAAGTACCGATACGCAGTATTTT.

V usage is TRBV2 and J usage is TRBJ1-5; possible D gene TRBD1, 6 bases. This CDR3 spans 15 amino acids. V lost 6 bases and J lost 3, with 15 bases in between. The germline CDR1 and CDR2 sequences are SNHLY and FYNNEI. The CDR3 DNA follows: TGTGCCAGCAGCCGGTCGGACAGCAACAATCAGCCCCAGCATTTT. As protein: CASSRSDSNNQPQHF.

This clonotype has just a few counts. CDR3 in amino acids: CASSLAYTSWETQYF. The DNA for the CDR3 is TGTGCCAGCAGCTTAGCGTATACTAGCTGGGAGACCCAGTACTTC. The chain employs TRBV7-6 and TRBJ2-5; D perhaps matches TRBD2 (6 bases). This CDR3 region has 15 residues. V lost 0 bases and J 5 bases, leaving 13 bases between the germline ends. Germline V gene data show CDR1 as SGHVS and CDR2 as FNYEAQ.

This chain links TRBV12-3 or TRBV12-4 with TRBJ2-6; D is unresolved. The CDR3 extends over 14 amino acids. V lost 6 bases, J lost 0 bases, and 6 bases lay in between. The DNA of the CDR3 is TGTGCCAGCAGGGGTTCCTCTGGGGCCAACGTCCTGACTTTC. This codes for CASRGSSGANVLTF.

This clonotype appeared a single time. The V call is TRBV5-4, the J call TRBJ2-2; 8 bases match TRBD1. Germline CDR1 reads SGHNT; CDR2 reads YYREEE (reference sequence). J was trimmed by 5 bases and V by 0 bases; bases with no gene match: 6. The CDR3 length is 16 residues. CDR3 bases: TGTGCCAGCAGCTTGGTGCCAGGGGGCCGTACCGGGGAGCTGTTTTTT. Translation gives CASSLVPGGRTGELFF.

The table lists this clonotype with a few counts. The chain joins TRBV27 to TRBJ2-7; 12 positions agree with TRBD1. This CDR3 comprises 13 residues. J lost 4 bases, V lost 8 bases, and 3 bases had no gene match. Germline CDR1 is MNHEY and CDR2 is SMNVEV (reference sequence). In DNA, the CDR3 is TGTGCCAGCGGGGGACAGGGGGCATACGAGCAGTACTTC. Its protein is CASGGQGAYEQYF.

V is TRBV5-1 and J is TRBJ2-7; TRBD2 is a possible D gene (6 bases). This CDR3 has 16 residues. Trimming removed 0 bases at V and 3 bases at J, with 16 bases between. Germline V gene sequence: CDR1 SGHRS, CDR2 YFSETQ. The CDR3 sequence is CASSLAGSETSYEQYF. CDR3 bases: TGCGCCAGCAGCTTGGCCGGGAGCGAGACTAGCTACGAGCAGTACTTC.

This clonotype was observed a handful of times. The CDR3 protein is CSASPGLQETQYF. The CDR3 bases are TGCAGTGCTAGCCCGGGACTACAAGAGACCCAGTACTTC. V and J are TRBV20-1 and TRBJ2-5, with 7 bases identical to TRBD2. V lost 3 bases, J lost 2 bases, and 3 bases stayed unmatched. The CDR3 runs 13 residues. Germline V gene lookup returns CDR1 DFQATT and CDR2 SNEGSKA (reference sequence).

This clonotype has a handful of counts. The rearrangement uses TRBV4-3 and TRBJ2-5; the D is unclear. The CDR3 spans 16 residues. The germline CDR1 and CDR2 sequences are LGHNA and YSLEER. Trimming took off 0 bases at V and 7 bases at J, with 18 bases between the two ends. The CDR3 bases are TGCGCCAGCAGCCAAGATCCTCCGCTGGTCCGAGGGACCCAGTACTTC. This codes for CASSQDPPLVRGTQYF.

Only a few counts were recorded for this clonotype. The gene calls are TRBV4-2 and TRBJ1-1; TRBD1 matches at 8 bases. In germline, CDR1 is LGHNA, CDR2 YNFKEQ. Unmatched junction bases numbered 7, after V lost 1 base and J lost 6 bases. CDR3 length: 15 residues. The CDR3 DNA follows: TGTGCCAGCAGCCAAGTAGGACAGGGAGTCTCTGAAGCTTTCTTT. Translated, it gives CASSQVGQGVSEAFF.

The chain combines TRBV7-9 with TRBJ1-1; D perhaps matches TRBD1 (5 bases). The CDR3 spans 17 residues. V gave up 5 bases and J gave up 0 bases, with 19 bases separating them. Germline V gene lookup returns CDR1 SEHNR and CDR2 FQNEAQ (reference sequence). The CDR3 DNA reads TGTGCCAGCAGCCCGTGGGGGACGGGACTCATGAACACTGAAGCTTTCTTT. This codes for CASSPWGTGLMNTEAFF.

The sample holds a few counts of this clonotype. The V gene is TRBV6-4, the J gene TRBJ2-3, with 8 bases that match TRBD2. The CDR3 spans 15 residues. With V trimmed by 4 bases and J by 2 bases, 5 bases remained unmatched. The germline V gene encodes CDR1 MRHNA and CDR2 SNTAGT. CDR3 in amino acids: CASSAWTSNTDTQYF. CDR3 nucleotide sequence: TGTGCCAGCAGTGCCTGGACTAGCAACACAGATACGCAGTATTTT.

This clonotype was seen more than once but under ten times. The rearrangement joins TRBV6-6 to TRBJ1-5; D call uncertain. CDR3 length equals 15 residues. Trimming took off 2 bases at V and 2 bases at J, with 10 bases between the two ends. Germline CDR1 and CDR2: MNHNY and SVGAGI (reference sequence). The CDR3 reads CASSYGLDRNQPQHF. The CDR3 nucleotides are TGTGCCAGCAGTTACGGGCTTGACCGCAATCAGCCCCAGCATTTT.

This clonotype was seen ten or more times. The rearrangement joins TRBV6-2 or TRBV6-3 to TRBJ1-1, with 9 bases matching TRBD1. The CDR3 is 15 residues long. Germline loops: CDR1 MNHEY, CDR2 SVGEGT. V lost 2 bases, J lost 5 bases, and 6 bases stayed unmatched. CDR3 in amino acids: CASSYDRGGSTEAFF. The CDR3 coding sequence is TGTGCCAGCAGTTACGACAGGGGGGGTTCGACTGAAGCTTTCTTT.

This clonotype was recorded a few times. The CDR3 nucleotides are TGTGCCACCAGCTGGGAGTGGGTAGATACGCAGTATTTT. This gives the protein CATSWEWVDTQYF. The J gene is TRBJ2-3, the V gene TRBV15; D possibly corresponds to TRBD2 (5 bases). Germline V gene sequence: CDR1 LNHNV, CDR2 YYDKDF (reference sequence). Between the trimmed V and J ends, which lost 5 bases and 5 bases, there was a span of 11 bases. This CDR3 has 13 amino acids.